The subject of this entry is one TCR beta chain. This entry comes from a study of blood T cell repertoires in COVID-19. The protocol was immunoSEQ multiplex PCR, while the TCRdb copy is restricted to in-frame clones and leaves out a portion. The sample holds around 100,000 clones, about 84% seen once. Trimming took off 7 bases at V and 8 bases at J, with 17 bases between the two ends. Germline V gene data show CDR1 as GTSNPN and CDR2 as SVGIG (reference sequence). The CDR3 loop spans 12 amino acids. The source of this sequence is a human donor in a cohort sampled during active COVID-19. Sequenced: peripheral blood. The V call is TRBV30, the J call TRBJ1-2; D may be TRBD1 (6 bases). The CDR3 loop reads CAYGQPRGGYTF. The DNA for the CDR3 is TGTGCCTATGGACAGCCCCGGGGAGGCTACACCTTC.